This T cell receptor (beta chain) was captured by sequencing in a study of blood T cell repertoires in COVID-19. Enrolled through a virtual design, the participants were between 18 and 89 years of age and came from some 25 US areas. Self-reported history from a screening survey and questionnaire set each donor's cohort. In the source study's methods: The assay estimated nucleated cells by amplifying reference gene primers. Libraries were prepared by immunoSEQ multiplex PCR; TCRdb keeps only in-frame clonotypes and omits some of them. The V and J calls and clone size were taken over from that table, and D and trimming were inferred from the DNA. In the table there are roughly 180,000 clones, roughly 80% of which are singletons. The sequence came from a woman in her 50s who had recovered from COVID-19. The specimen sequenced was PBMCs or T cells enriched from blood (not recorded which).

CDR3 bases: TGTGCCAGCAGTTTATGGAGACAGAATGAAAAACTGTTTTTT. This translates into CASSLWRQNEKLFF. This chain links TRBV27 with TRBJ1-4; D might be TRBD1 (5 bases). Trimming left V 1 base short and J 5 bases short, with 8 bases between. Looked up from germline, CDR1 is MNHEY and CDR2 is SMNVEV (reference sequence). This CDR3 comprises 14 residues.